This entry lists 12 T cell receptor beta chains sequenced from one sample in a study of CD8 T cells in ankylosing spondylitis (dated by TCRdb to about 2017). To prepare the library, 5' RACE was applied. The sequencing machine was an Illumina HiSeq 2500. TCRdb reprocessed the public reads (quality trimming at Q25 with fastp, clone calling with MiXCR) and kept in-frame beta chains. Identical CDR3 proteins give one entry, which carries the most common genes and DNA. The table for this sample lists 150,000 to 200,000 distinct CDR3 sequences; around a tenth of them were counted only once. About 27% of the sample is held by the ten biggest clonotypes. The sample consisted of blood, either unsorted or a sorted T cell fraction (not recorded which). The source of these receptors is a male donor with ankylosing spondylitis or in good health (not recorded which).

This clonotype was observed many times. V and J are TRBV3-1 and TRBJ2-2, with 13 bases fitting TRBD2. Trimming removed 4 bases from V and 0 bases from J; junction bases left unmatched: 8. The CDR3 consists of 19 residues. The germline V gene has CDR1 LGHDT and CDR2 YNNKEL (reference sequence). In DNA form, the CDR3 reads TGTGCCAGCAGCCGCCGACTAGCGGGAGGATGGTCGAACACCGGGGAGCTGTTTTTT. Its translation is CASSRRLAGGWSNTGELFF.

This clonotype was detected ten times or more. This chain uses TRBV7-6 with TRBJ1-1, with D hard to call. The V end lost 5 bases, the J end lost 1 base, and 20 bases lay between the germline ends. There are 17 residues in the CDR3. CDR1 is SGHVS, CDR2 FNYEAQ, per germline. CDR3 sequence: CASSVDKNQVGNTEAFF. The CDR3, as DNA: TGTGCCAGCAGCGTAGACAAGAATCAGGTTGGGAACACTGAAGCTTTCTTT.

This clonotype was recorded many times. The J gene is TRBJ2-3, the V gene TRBV5-1; D gene unclear. V lost 2 bases to trimming and J lost 3 bases, with 7 bases between them. The CDR3 sequence is 13 residues long. Germline assignment: CDR1 SGHRS and CDR2 YFSETQ. The CDR3 loop reads CASSFGPTDTQYF. CDR3 in DNA: TGCGCCAGCAGCTTCGGTCCAACAGATACGCAGTATTTT. Complete variable domain (other parts from reference TRBV5-1 and TRBJ2-3): KAGVTQTPRYLIKTRGQQVTLSCSPISGHRSVSWYQQTPGQGLQFLFEYFSETQRNKGNFPGRFSGRQFSNSRSEMNVSTLELGDSALYLCASSFGPTDTQYFGPGTRLTVL.

This clonotype was seen at least ten times. The V and J genes are TRBV4-3 and TRBJ1-3; 7 nucleotides align to TRBD1. The CDR3 has 15 amino acids. In germline, CDR1 is LGHNA, CDR2 YSLEER. V lost 0 bases to trimming and J lost 8 bases; unmatched junction nucleotides: 7. CDR3 sequence: CASSQDFNRGDTIYF. CDR3 DNA: TGCGCCAGCAGCCAAGACTTTAACAGGGGCGACACCATATATTTT.

The rearrangement links TRBV2 to TRBJ2-3, with TRBD2 matching over 15 bases. V gave up 7 bases and J gave up 4 bases; unmatched junction bases: 6. The V gene's germline CDR1 is SNHLY and CDR2 FYNNEI. This CDR3 spans 16 amino acids. This chain's CDR3 is CASTPGLAGGSDTQYF. The CDR3, as DNA: TGTGCCAGCACCCCAGGACTAGCGGGGGGGTCAGATACGCAGTATTTT.

This chain joins TRBV5-1 and TRBJ1-1; D unresolved. Germline lookup yields CDR1 SGHRS and CDR2 YFSETQ. This CDR3 has 15 amino acids. Between the trimmed V and J ends, which lost 0 bases and 1 base, there was a span of 10 bases. CDR3 nucleotides: TGCGCCAGCAGCTTGGGCGCCCGGGCGAACACTGAAGCTTTCTTT. Protein product: CASSLGARANTEAFF.

There are many counts of this clonotype. V is TRBV20-1 and J is TRBJ1-1, with a possible D match to TRBD1 (5 bases). The CDR3 extends over 14 amino acids. Trimming pared 2 bases from V and 2 bases from J, leaving 12 bases between. The germline V gene encodes CDR1 DFQATT and CDR2 SNEGSKA (reference sequence). The CDR3 spells CSARLPDRNTEAFF. CDR3 sequence (DNA): TGCAGTGCTAGACTACCTGACAGAAACACTGAAGCTTTCTTT.

The rearrangement uses TRBV2 and TRBJ2-3, with 11 bases that match TRBD2. This CDR3 has 16 residues. The trim removed 6 bases at V and 3 bases at J, leaving 8 bases unmatched. The germline CDR1 and CDR2 sequences are SNHLY and FYNNEI. CDR3 amino acids: CASSGGASGGTDTQYF. CDR3 nucleotides: TGTGCCAGCAGCGGGGGGGCTAGCGGGGGGACAGATACGCAGTATTTT.

V and J are TRBV6-1 and TRBJ2-5; D gene uncertain. Deletions cut 6 bases from V and 4 bases from J, with 9 bases between. The germline CDR1 and CDR2 sequences are MNHNS and SASEGT. The CDR3 consists of 12 residues. The CDR3, as DNA: TGTGCCAGCAGGGCGCAAACAGAGACCCAGTACTTC. Protein: CASRAQTETQYF.

This clonotype has a count of ten or more. The J gene is TRBJ2-7, the V gene TRBV11-2, with TRBD2 matching 9 bases. The germline CDR1 and CDR2 sequences are SGHAT and FQNNGV. J lost 4 bases, V lost 5 bases, and 9 bases had no gene match. The CDR3 runs to 15 residues. In DNA, the CDR3 is TGTGCCAGCAGCACCCTTACGGGACTAGCTTACGAGCAGTACTTC. Encoded protein: CASSTLTGLAYEQYF.

The genes are TRBV7-9 and TRBJ2-5, with 13 bases lining up with TRBD2. V shed 3 bases and J 3 bases; nucleotides not matched to a gene: 1. The CDR3 is 15 residues long. Germline CDR1 SEHNR, CDR2 FQNEAQ (reference sequence). CDR3 nucleotides: TGTGCCAGCAGCTTTGGGACTAGCGGGAAAGAGACCCAGTACTTC. It translates to CASSFGTSGKETQYF. Filled out from reference TRBV7-9 and TRBJ2-5, the complete variable domain reads DTGVSQNPRHKITKRGQNVTFRCDPISEHNRLYWYRQTLGQGPEFLTYFQNEAQLEKSRLLSDRFSAERPKGSFSTLEIQRTEQGDSAMYLCASSFGTSGKETQYFGPGTRLLVL.

This clonotype was picked up many times. The rearrangement links TRBV20-1 to TRBJ2-2; D uncertain. V lost 2 bases, J lost 5 bases, and 15 bases lay in between. The CDR3 is made up of 15 amino acids. Germline lookup yields CDR1 DFQATT and CDR2 SNEGSKA (reference sequence). The CDR3, as DNA: TGCAGTGCTAGACCTTCGGAAATAGCAACCGGGGAGCTGTTTTTT. It is translated as CSARPSEIATGELFF.